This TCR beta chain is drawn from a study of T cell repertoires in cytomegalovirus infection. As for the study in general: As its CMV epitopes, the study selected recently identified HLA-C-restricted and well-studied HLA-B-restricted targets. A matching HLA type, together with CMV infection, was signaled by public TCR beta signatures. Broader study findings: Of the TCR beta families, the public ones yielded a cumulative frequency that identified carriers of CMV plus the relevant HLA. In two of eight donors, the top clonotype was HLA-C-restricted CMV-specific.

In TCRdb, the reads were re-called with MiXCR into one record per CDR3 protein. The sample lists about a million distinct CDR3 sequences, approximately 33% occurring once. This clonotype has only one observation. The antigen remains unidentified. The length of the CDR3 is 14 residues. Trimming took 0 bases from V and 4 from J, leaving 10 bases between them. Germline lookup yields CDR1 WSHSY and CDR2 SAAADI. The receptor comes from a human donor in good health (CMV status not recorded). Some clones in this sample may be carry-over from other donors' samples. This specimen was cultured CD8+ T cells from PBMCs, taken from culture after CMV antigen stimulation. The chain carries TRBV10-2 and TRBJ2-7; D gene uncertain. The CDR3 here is CASSESNLGYEQYF. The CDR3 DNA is TGCGCCAGCAGTGAGTCGAATCTGGGGTACGAGCAGTACTTC.